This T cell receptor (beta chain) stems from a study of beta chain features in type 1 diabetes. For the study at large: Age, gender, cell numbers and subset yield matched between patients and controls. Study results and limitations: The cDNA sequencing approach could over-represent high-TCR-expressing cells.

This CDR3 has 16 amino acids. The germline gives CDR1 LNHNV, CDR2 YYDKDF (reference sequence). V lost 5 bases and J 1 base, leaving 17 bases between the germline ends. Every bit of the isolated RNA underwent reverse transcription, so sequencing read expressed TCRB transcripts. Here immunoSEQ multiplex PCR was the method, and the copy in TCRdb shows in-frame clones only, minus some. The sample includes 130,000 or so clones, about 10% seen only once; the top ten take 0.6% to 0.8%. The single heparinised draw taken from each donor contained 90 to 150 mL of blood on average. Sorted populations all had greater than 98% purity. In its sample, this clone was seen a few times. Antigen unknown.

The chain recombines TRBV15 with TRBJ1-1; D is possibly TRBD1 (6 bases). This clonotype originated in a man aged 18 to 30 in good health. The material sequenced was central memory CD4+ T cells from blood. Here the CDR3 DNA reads TGTGCCACCAGCCCCTCAGACAGGTCGGGGAACACTGAAGCTTTCTTT. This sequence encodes CATSPSDRSGNTEAFF.